Sequencing of this TCR beta chain was carried out in a study of cytomegalovirus exposure and HLA in healthy donors. Study observations and caveats: Later genetic work tied a missense DCLRE1C variant to beta-chain V and J trimming. High sensitivity and specificity were reportedly achieved when the classifier diagnosed cytomegalovirus status.

Points on this clone: Its cognate antigen is unknown.

Germline V gives CDR1 MDHEN, CDR2 SYDVKM. The CDR3 has 14 residues. Trimming cost V 4 bases and J 2 bases, with 12 bases left between them. Primers for the PCR totalled 60 Vbeta and 13 Jbeta. Clones were sequenced by immunoSEQ multiplex PCR, and TCRdb holds only the in-frame ones, with some missing. Of about 160,000 clones in the sample, approximately 80% were seen once. This TCR was recovered from a young man in good health and CMV-seronegative. The sequenced material came from PBMCs. The chain employs TRBV28 and TRBJ2-7; D perhaps matches TRBD2 (5 bases). The CDR3 region is CASSSPVSAYEQYF. The CDR3 region has the DNA TGTGCCAGCAGTTCCCCAGTTAGCGCCTACGAGCAGTACTTC.